The 12 T cell receptor beta chains below were found in one sample sequenced in a study of PD-1 blockade in classical Hodgkin lymphoma. All patients relapsed after autologous stem cell transplantation, and brentuximab vedotin exposure varied. TCRdb's table, derived via immunoSEQ multiplex PCR, lists solely in-frame clones and lacks some. The sample lists approximately 60,000 clones, about 87% occurring once. This specimen consisted of peripheral blood mononuclear cells (PBMCs), obtained at baseline. These receptors were obtained from a human donor with classical Hodgkin lymphoma.

The rearrangement uses TRBV13 and TRBJ2-7; 8 nucleotides match TRBD1. V lost 0 bases and J lost 6; bases outside the gene matches: 7. Germline V gives CDR1 PRHDT, CDR2 FYEKMQ (reference sequence). CDR3 size: 15 residues. The CDR3 coding sequence is TGTGCCAGCAGCTTAGGCCAGGGGGCCAGGGGCGAGCAGTACTTC. It specifies CASSLGQGARGEQYF. The variable domain in full, completed from reference TRBV13 and TRBJ2-7, reads AAGVIQSPRHLIKEKRETATLKCYPIPRHDTVYWYQQGPGQDPQFLISFYEKMQSDKGSIPDRFSAQQFSDYHSELNMSSLELGDSALYFCASSLGQGARGEQYFGPGTRLTVT.

This chain connects TRBV27 to TRBJ2-1, with unresolved D. This CDR3 has 14 amino acids. Germline values: CDR1 MNHEY, CDR2 SMNVEV (reference sequence). Trimming took 2 bases from V and 0 from J, leaving 5 bases between them. CDR3 sequence: CASSLGYSYNEQFF. The CDR3 DNA follows: TGTGCCAGCAGTTTAGGTTACTCCTACAATGAGCAGTTCTTC.

This chain joins TRBV5-1 and TRBJ1-2; a weak D match, TRBD1 (5 bases). Germline CDR1 is SGHRS and CDR2 is YFSETQ. The CDR3 is 14 residues long. Trimming cost V 5 bases and J 4 bases, with 15 bases left between them. The CDR3 loop is CASSELGGSYGYTF. The CDR3 DNA reads as TGCGCCAGCAGTGAGCTTGGGGGGTCCTATGGCTACACCTTC.

The chain has TRBV5-6 and TRBJ2-3, with D possibly TRBD1 on 6 matching bases. Germline assignment: CDR1 SGHDT and CDR2 YYEEEE. The CDR3 sequence is 16 residues long. V lost 4 bases and J 0 bases, leaving 15 bases between the germline ends. The CDR3 here is CASSRLTGASTDTQYF. The DNA of the CDR3 is TGTGCCAGCAGCAGGTTGACAGGAGCCAGCACAGATACGCAGTATTTT.

The chain is built from TRBV6-5 and TRBJ2-5; 11 bases match TRBD2. Germline CDR1 and CDR2: MNHEY and SVGAGI. The length of the CDR3 is 15 residues. V trimming: 7 bases; J trimming: 4 bases; junction bases outside the gene matches: 8. The DNA of the CDR3 is TGTGCCAGCAAACCTATCGGGACTAGCGGAGAGACCCAGTACTTC. As protein: CASKPIGTSGETQYF.

This sequence joins TRBV28 and TRBJ1-2, with D unresolved. Trimming stripped 1 base from V and 2 bases from J, with 5 bases between. Germline V lookup: CDR1 MDHEN, CDR2 SYDVKM. The CDR3 consists of 13 residues. The CDR3 loop is CASSLLLNYGYTF. CDR3 sequence (DNA): TGTGCCAGCAGTTTATTATTAAACTATGGCTACACCTTC.

The chain joins TRBV11-2 to TRBJ2-1, with 9 bases matching TRBD2. The CDR3 covers 16 residues. Germline V CDR1 and CDR2: SGHAT, FQNNGV. V lost 1 base to trimming and J lost 8 bases; unmatched junction nucleotides: 9. CDR3 DNA: TGTGCCAGCAGCTTAGTTGGCGGGGGGGCATTCGATGAGCAGTTCTTC. Residues: CASSLVGGGAFDEQFF. The full variable domain, rest sourced from reference TRBV11-2 and TRBJ2-1, is EAGVAQSPRYKIIEKRQSVAFWCNPISGHATLYWYQQILGQGPKLLIQFQNNGVVDDSQLPKDRFSAERLKGVDSTLKIQPAKLEDSAVYLCASSLVGGGAFDEQFFGPGTRLTVL.

The chain combines TRBV29-1 with TRBJ2-1; weak D call: TRBD1 (5 bases). V was clipped by 7 bases and J by 6 bases, with 19 bases between them. CDR1 and CDR2 (germline): SQVTM, ANQGSEA. This CDR3 spans 14 amino acids. The CDR3 reads CSAYLGRAGNEQFF. The CDR3 nucleotides are TGCAGCGCTTACCTGGGCAGGGCCGGCAATGAGCAGTTCTTC.

In this sample, this clone turned up once. This sequence joins TRBV4-2 and TRBJ1-6; D unresolved. Germline V gene lookup returns CDR1 LGHNA and CDR2 YNFKEQ. V lost 0 bases and J lost 0, with 12 bases in between. This CDR3 has 18 amino acids. The CDR3 DNA follows: TGTGCCAGCAGCCAAGATCGGACGGTGAGCTCCTATAATTCACCCCTCCACTTT. Amino acid sequence: CASSQDRTVSSYNSPLHF.

The J gene is TRBJ1-4, the V gene TRBV4-2, with no clear D. The CDR3 extends over 16 amino acids. Trimming took off 0 bases at V and 8 bases at J, with 16 bases between the two ends. CDR1 LGHNA and CDR2 YNFKEQ come from the germline V gene. CDR3 in amino acids: CASSQDIEGGEEKLFF. CDR3 in DNA: TGTGCCAGCAGCCAAGATATAGAGGGAGGAGAAGAAAAACTGTTTTTT.

This chain connects TRBV7-9 to TRBJ1-4; D remains unclear. This CDR3 region has 13 residues. CDR1 and CDR2 (germline): SEHNR, FQNEAQ (reference sequence). V lost 0 bases and J 4 bases, leaving 3 bases between the germline ends. DNA of the CDR3: TGTGCCAGCAGCTTAGCCATTAATGAAAAACTGTTTTTT. Translated: CASSLAINEKLFF.

V and J are TRBV2 and TRBJ1-4; 7 positions match TRBD1. Germline CDR1 and CDR2: SNHLY and FYNNEI. This CDR3 has 14 residues. After removal of 3 bases from V and 6 bases from J, the junction contained 4 bases not matched to a gene. The CDR3 coding sequence is TGTGCCAGCAGTGATGGCAGGGGGGATGAAAAACTGTTTTTT. Amino acid sequence: CASSDGRGDEKLFF.